This is a list of T cell receptor beta chains from one sample in a study of Ad26.COV2.S vaccination and SARS-CoV-2 variants. Here immunoSEQ multiplex PCR was the method, and the copy in TCRdb shows in-frame clones only, minus some. This sample yields some 450,000 clones, of which about 92% are seen a single time; around 4.5% belongs to the top ten. This material consisted of peripheral blood, taken in a trial of Ad26.COV2.S vaccine versus placebo. The receptor source for this set is a person aged 18-60 years who received the Ad26.COV2.S COVID-19 vaccine or a placebo. The CDR3 runs from the conserved cysteine through the conserved F or W. D genes are given only for firm matches. Clone size is shown for a subset of rows, as once, few, many or a class of expanded clone.

TRBV15	.	TRBJ2-7	TRBD1	CATSPGQGLSYEQYF	TGTGCCACCAGCCCCGGACAGGGCTTGTCCTACGAGCAGTACTTC
TRBV27	few	TRBJ2-1	TRBD2	CASSPLARYNEQFF	TGTGCCAGCAGTCCACTAGCGAGATACAATGAGCAGTTCTTC
TRBV5-1	once	TRBJ2-2	.	CASSFRVTGELFF	TGCGCCAGCAGTTTTAGGGTCACCGGGGAGCTGTTTTTT
TRBV12-3/TRBV12-4	.	TRBJ2-1	.	CASRTGGDEQFF	TGTGCCAGCAGAACGGGCGGCGATGAGCAGTTCTTC
TRBV19	.	TRBJ1-2	.	CASRQIGFYGYTF	TGTGCCAGCAGACAGATTGGGTTCTATGGCTACACCTTC
TRBV14	.	TRBJ1-1	.	CASSPNWERTEAFF	TGTGCCAGCAGCCCCAATTGGGAGCGGACTGAAGCTTTCTTT
TRBV30	.	TRBJ1-1	.	CAWSTQTNTEAFF	TGTGCCTGGAGCACCCAGACGAACACTGAAGCTTTCTTT
TRBV7-9	.	TRBJ2-2	.	CASSYNGGELFF	TGTGCCAGCAGCTATAACGGCGGGGAGCTGTTTTTT
TRBV7-9	.	TRBJ1-3	.	CASSPEGNSGNTIYF	TGTGCCAGCAGCCCCGAGGGGAACTCTGGAAACACCATATATTTT
TRBV27	.	TRBJ2-1	.	CASSLSMEAVDNEQFF	TGTGCCAGCAGTTTATCGATGGAGGCTGTGGACAATGAGCAGTTCTTC
TRBV2	.	TRBJ2-2	TRBD2	CASSEARGGLAVHNTGELFF	TGTGCCAGCAGTGAAGCGCGGGGGGGACTAGCGGTCCATAACACCGGGGAGCTGTTTTTT
TRBV5-6	.	TRBJ2-1	.	CASSLGGHEQFF	TGTGCCAGCAGCTTGGGGGGCCATGAGCAGTTCTTC
TRBV28	.	TRBJ1-5	.	CASSPTVSSNQPQHF	TGTGCCAGCAGTCCGACGGTTTCGAGCAATCAGCCCCAGCATTTT
TRBV5-1	.	TRBJ1-1	TRBD1	CASSLAQGAREAFF	TGCGCCAGCAGCTTGGCGCAGGGGGCCAGAGAAGCTTTCTTT
TRBV5-4	.	TRBJ1-6	.	CASSFQQGSYNSPLHF	TGTGCCAGCAGCTTTCAACAGGGATCCTATAATTCACCCCTCCACTTT
TRBV9	once	TRBJ2-7	.	CASSPRGISAAYEQYF	TGTGCCAGCAGCCCAAGAGGGATTAGCGCAGCCTACGAGCAGTACTTC
TRBV3-1/TRBV3-2	.	TRBJ2-3	.	CASSQEWDLNTDTQYF	TGTGCCAGCAGCCAAGAGTGGGACTTGAACACAGATACGCAGTATTTT
TRBV28	.	TRBJ1-4	.	CASSPPGGTTNEKLFF	TGTGCCAGCAGTCCGCCGGGGGGGACGACTAATGAAAAACTGTTTTTT
TRBV28	.	TRBJ1-5	TRBD1	CASTPLGQGLNQPQHF	TGTGCCAGCACCCCCTTGGGACAGGGCTTGAATCAGCCCCAGCATTTT
TRBV18	.	TRBJ2-3	.	CASSPREGTDTQYF	TGTGCCAGCTCACCCAGGGAAGGCACAGATACGCAGTATTTT
TRBV7-9	.	TRBJ2-3	.	CASSQNTDTQYF	TGTGCCAGCAGCCAAAACACAGATACGCAGTATTTT
TRBV5-1	.	TRBJ2-7	.	CASSLSPEISYEQYF	TGCGCCAGCAGCTTAAGTCCAGAAATCTCCTACGAGCAGTACTTC
TRBV28	.	TRBJ2-7	TRBD2	CASTTTSGRAGEQYF	TGTGCCAGCACCACGACTAGCGGGAGGGCCGGCGAGCAGTACTTC
TRBV4-3	.	TRBJ2-7	TRBD2	CASSLREKGLAGGPDDEQYF	TGCGCCAGCAGCCTCAGAGAGAAGGGGCTAGCGGGAGGGCCTGACGACGAGCAGTACTTC
TRBV19	.	TRBJ2-6	.	CASSMGNSGANVLTF	TGTGCCAGTAGTATGGGGAACTCTGGGGCCAACGTCCTGACTTTC
TRBV7-2	.	TRBJ1-1	.	CASSRWFNTEAFF	TGTGCCAGCAGCCGGTGGTTTAACACTGAAGCTTTCTTT
TRBV15	.	TRBJ2-3	TRBD2	CATSSPGTRRSNTDTQYF	TGTGCCACCAGCAGTCCCGGGACTAGGCGATCCAACACAGATACGCAGTATTTT
TRBV27	once	TRBJ2-7	TRBD2	CASSPFSGFPYEQYF	TGTGCCAGCAGTCCCTTTAGCGGGTTCCCCTACGAGCAGTACTTC
TRBV2	.	TRBJ2-5	TRBD2	CASSPRPGGVETQYF	TGTGCCAGCAGTCCCCGCCCGGGGGGAGTAGAGACCCAGTACTTC
TRBV29-1	.	TRBJ2-5	TRBD2	CSVELSRGTSGVQETQYF	TGCAGCGTTGAACTAAGCAGGGGGACTAGCGGAGTCCAAGAGACCCAGTACTTC
TRBV7-6	few	TRBJ2-7	TRBD2	CASSPGLAGGPHEQYF	TGTGCCAGCAGCCCCGGACTAGCGGGAGGGCCTCACGAGCAGTACTTC
TRBV5-4	.	TRBJ1-2	.	CASSLPGRNYGYTF	TGTGCCAGCAGCTTACCGGGGAGGAACTATGGCTACACCTTC
TRBV2	once	TRBJ2-7	.	CASSERESSYEQYF	TGTGCCAGCAGTGAACGTGAAAGCTCCTACGAGCAGTACTTC
TRBV7-2	.	TRBJ1-6	TRBD1	CASSLGDREGTPLHF	TGTGCCAGCAGCTTAGGGGACAGGGAAGGAACACCCCTCCACTTT
TRBV6-6	.	TRBJ1-6	.	CASSPDQHGVGNSPLHF	TGTGCCAGCAGTCCAGACCAACATGGCGTTGGGAATTCACCCCTCCACTTT
TRBV29-1	.	TRBJ2-7	.	CSVVSGIYEQYF	TGCAGCGTGGTTTCCGGGATTTACGAGCAGTACTTC
TRBV7-2	.	TRBJ2-5	.	CASSLAFGGQETQYF	TGTGCCAGCAGCTTAGCGTTTGGGGGCCAAGAGACCCAGTACTTC
TRBV29-1	once	TRBJ2-6	.	CSVVTRTGRSGANVLTF	TGCAGCGTAGTGACCCGCACAGGCCGCTCTGGGGCCAACGTCCTGACTTTC
TRBV2	.	TRBJ1-3	.	CASSDSLHSGNTIYF	TGTGCCAGCAGTGATTCCCTACACTCTGGAAACACCATATATTTT
TRBV2	.	TRBJ2-2	TRBD2	CASRGLAYKNTGELFF	TGTGCCAGCAGGGGACTAGCGTATAAGAACACCGGGGAGCTGTTTTTT
TRBV19	.	TRBJ2-1	.	CASTMAGYVSNEQFF	TGTGCCAGTACTATGGCAGGGTATGTTTCCAATGAGCAGTTCTTC
TRBV20-1	.	TRBJ2-7	TRBD2	CSASVGTSGRRHEQYF	TGCAGTGCTAGTGTCGGGACTAGCGGGAGAAGACATGAGCAGTACTTC
TRBV13	.	TRBJ2-1	TRBD2	CASSLSGTSGRIGSYNEQFF	TGTGCCAGCAGCCTTAGCGGGACTAGCGGGAGGATTGGTTCCTACAATGAGCAGTTCTTC